The clone carrying this T cell receptor (beta chain) was counted between two and nine times. Its antigen remains unidentified. Germline V gene lookup returns CDR1 SEHNR and CDR2 FQNEAQ (reference sequence). With 0 bases removed from V and 6 bases from J, the gap between germline ends came to 11 bases. CDR3 length: 14 residues. These data are taken from a study of CD8+ T cells in alopecia areata. Broader study findings: The study found higher clonality in lesional than normal scalp, especially in alopecia totalis/universalis.

Obtained from alopecia areata patients were lesional scalp punch biopsies along with peripheral blood. Sorted populations comprised CD4+ and CD8+ T cells obtained from PBMCs. Following extraction, RNA underwent reverse transcription to cDNA, which served as the sequencing template. Generated by immunoSEQ multiplex PCR, the TCRdb table keeps only in-frame clones and is missing some. This table holds 180,000 or so clones, roughly 60% found once. The chain combines TRBV7-9 with TRBJ1-1; D not certain. This sequence was found in a human donor with alopecia areata. The sample here was CD4+ T cells sorted from blood, taken at week 0. Here the CDR3 reads CASSLASAGPEAFF. The CDR3, as DNA: TGTGCCAGCAGCTTAGCGTCGGCAGGCCCTGAAGCTTTCTTT. Full variable domain (rest looked up from reference TRBV7-9 and TRBJ1-1): DTGVSQNPRHKITKRGQNVTFRCDPISEHNRLYWYRQTLGQGPEFLTYFQNEAQLEKSRLLSDRFSAERPKGSFSTLEIQRTEQGDSAMYLCASSLASAGPEAFFGQGTRLTVV.